This is a list of T cell receptor beta chains from one sample in a study of T cells in pancreatic ductal adenocarcinoma. Here immunoSEQ multiplex PCR was the method, and the copy in TCRdb shows in-frame clones only, minus some. In the table there are 11,000 or so clones, 86% of which are singletons. Sequencing was performed on PBMCs. The receptors derive from a human donor with pancreatic ductal adenocarcinoma. Both conserved end residues are part of each CDR3. Not every row has a clone size; where given, it reads once, few, many or a size class.

cdr3_aa clone_size v_call
CASSLDGGGGYTF . TRBV7-9
CASSVVGNGNTIYF few TRBV9
CASKKGTGLSYEQYF . TRBV19
CASSYTRGDGYTF few TRBV5-1
CASSLLGQRLNNGYTF . TRBV28
CASSLNGQNTQYF few TRBV5-2
CASSPIAGEVDTQYF once TRBV19
CASSLVAGGYNEQFF . TRBV11-3
CASRLAQDITQETQYF . TRBV12-2
CASSPRSGTSGFTDTQYF . TRBV9
CASNSLTGEQYF . TRBV19
CASTQSQGYIQYF . TRBV11-2
CASSEGQGDEKLFF . TRBV6-1
CASSFTVGTEGYTF few TRBV7-8
CASSLGGNPGANVLTF . TRBV5-4
CASSLEPGTGGTQYF . TRBV5-1
CASSVELASYNEQFF once TRBV19
CASSSGQNYGYTF once TRBV28
CASATLGGNEQFF . TRBV6-5
CASSPDRGRWSDGYTF . TRBV28
CASSLNGGQVYEQYF . TRBV5-1
CASSTIFPSSGEQYF . TRBV28
CASSWTASYGYTF . TRBV6-5
CASSLGGTTYEQYF medium-sized TRBV5-4
CASSRERDEQYF . TRBV5-6
CSVVFDTDTQYF . TRBV29-1
CAIRRQGATGELFF . TRBV10-3
CASSYTGTLDTIYF . TRBV6-5
CSVEDTRGGEQYF . TRBV29-1
CASSEGRFNTGELFF . TRBV2
CASSSGGTYNEQFF . TRBV5-1
CASSENFAIWYTF . TRBV19
CASSEGDRVYF . TRBV6-1
CASSLPQQETQYF . TRBV5-4
CATSREGLPTHTQYF . TRBV15
CASSQDFGGAYVTGELFF . TRBV4-1
CASSFTDTQYF . TRBV5-6
CASRPSRVETQYF . TRBV27
CASSITQSYEQYF . TRBV19
CASSPGVKETQYF . TRBV5-1
CASSRGTSGVSVVIFF . TRBV14
CASSFGGEQFF once TRBV5-4
CASSKERTEPYEQYF . TRBV21-1
CASGLAPSSGGYNEQFF . TRBV12-5
CSVRPEDRQGQIF once TRBV29-1
CAISGTSGIGGETQYF few TRBV10-3
CASSSGQYNEQFF . TRBV11-3
CASRYTGGTEAFF . TRBV7-2
CASSLDREGYGYTF . TRBV5-6
CASSLGDRPYGYTF . TRBV5-4
CASSLSPYPQGTGNEQFF . TRBV11-2
CASSFVGDGETQYF few TRBV5-1